Presented here are 16 T cell receptor beta chains from one specimen sequenced in a study of blood T cells in healthy people across ages. A J-beta primer mix and a sample-barcoded 5' primer were used in a second PCR of roughly 7 to 12 cycles. MiXCR, applied by TCRdb to the 5' RACE reads, yields one record per CDR3 protein. The repertoire holds about 640,000 distinct CDR3 sequences, with roughly 53% as singletons. The specimen was blood. These receptors were obtained from a man aged 55 to 70 in good health.

CDR3 amino acids: CASSLRDPNSPLHF. The CDR3 region has the DNA TGTGCCAGCAGTTTGCGGGACCCCAATTCACCCCTCCACTTT. The chain is built from TRBV28 and TRBJ1-6; tentative D call: TRBD1 (5 bases). The CDR3 loop spans 14 amino acids. V gave up 3 bases and J gave up 7 bases, with 10 bases separating them. Per the germline V gene, CDR1 is MDHEN and CDR2 is SYDVKM.

In this sample, this clonotype turned up a few times. The rearrangement joins TRBV29-1 to TRBJ1-2; D gene unclear. Germline V lookup: CDR1 SQVTM, CDR2 ANQGSEA. The CDR3 is 12 amino acids. V was clipped by 6 bases and J by 4 bases, with 12 bases between them. The CDR3: CSVALVGYGYTF. In DNA, the CDR3 is TGCAGCGTAGCGCTGGTCGGCTATGGCTACACCTTC.

In its sample, this clonotype was seen a few times. V usage is TRBV20-1 and J usage is TRBJ2-4; possibly TRBD1 for D (5 bases). Deletions cut 1 base from V and 0 bases from J, with 10 bases between. The CDR3 loop spans 15 amino acids. The germline gives CDR1 DFQATT, CDR2 SNEGSKA (reference sequence). In DNA form, the CDR3 reads TGCAGTGCTAGAGGGGGCACTGTAGCCAAAAACATTCAGTACTTC. Amino acid sequence: CSARGGTVAKNIQYF.

V and J are TRBV3-1 and TRBJ2-5, with 14 bases that match TRBD2. Losses at the gene ends were 3 bases for V and 5 bases for J; bases not matched to a gene: 8. There are 17 residues in the CDR3. Looked up from germline, CDR1 is LGHDT and CDR2 is YNNKEL (reference sequence). The CDR3 spells CASSQGGLAGAQETQYF. The CDR3 DNA sequence: TGTGCCAGCAGCCAGGGGGGACTAGCGGGGGCCCAGGAGACCCAGTACTTC.

The CDR3 region has the DNA TGTGCCATCAGTACCGGGACAGGGTTCTCCTACGAGCAGTACTTC. Protein product: CAISTGTGFSYEQYF. The rearrangement joins TRBV10-3 to TRBJ2-7, with 9 bases identical to TRBD1. The length of the CDR3 is 15 residues. V was pared by 5 bases and J by 0 bases, with 5 bases of the junction left unmatched. CDR1 and CDR2 from the germline V gene are ENHRY and SYGVKD.

The table lists this clonotype with a count of one. The chain uses TRBV20-1 and TRBJ1-1; 8 bases are shared with TRBD1. Germline V gives CDR1 DFQATT, CDR2 SNEGSKA (reference sequence). The CDR3 runs 14 residues. V shed 3 bases and J 1 base; nucleotides not matched to a gene: 4. In DNA form, the CDR3 reads TGCAGTGCTAGCGTAACAGGGGGGAACACTGAAGCTTTCTTT. Residues: CSASVTGGNTEAFF.

This clonotype was observed a handful of times. The gene calls are TRBV29-1 and TRBJ2-1, with TRBD1 matching over 9 bases. CDR3 length: 13 amino acids. Germline V gene lookup returns CDR1 SQVTM and CDR2 ANQGSEA. V trimming: 1 base; J trimming: 9 bases; junction bases outside the gene matches: 4. The CDR3 DNA reads TGCAGCGTTGAAGGACAGGGGGGGAGTGAGCAGTTCTTC. Translation gives CSVEGQGGSEQFF.

The genes are TRBV4-1 and TRBJ2-5; TRBD1 matches at 10 bases. With the DNA end fitting TRBJ2-7 better, the J assignment may be wrong. CDR1 is MGHRA, CDR2 YSYEKL, per germline. The CDR3 has 14 residues. CDR3 sequence (DNA): TGCGCCAGCAGCCAAGTAGGGACAGGGGTCGAGCAGTACTTC. It specifies CASSQVGTGVEQYF.

This rearrangement joins TRBV4-1 to TRBJ2-3, with D perhaps matching TRBD2 (6 bases). Germline CDR1 MGHRA, CDR2 YSYEKL. V gave up 1 base and J gave up 4 bases, with 12 bases separating them. The CDR3 runs to 15 residues. The CDR3 region has the DNA TGCGCCAGCAGCCAAGCAGGAGGGCAAGCAGATACGCAGTATTTT. The encoded protein is CASSQAGGQADTQYF.

The V call is TRBV27, the J call TRBJ2-3; 7 nucleotides match TRBD1. The CDR3 has 17 amino acids. Trimming removed 4 bases from V and 2 bases from J; junction bases left unmatched: 12. Germline CDR1 and CDR2: MNHEY and SMNVEV (reference sequence). CDR3 sequence (DNA): TGTGCCAGCAGTTCAGCGCAACCGGGACAGAACACAGATACGCAGTATTTT. Translation gives CASSSAQPGQNTDTQYF.

The J gene is TRBJ2-3, the V gene TRBV10-3; 8 bases line up with TRBD1. Trimming removed 8 bases from V and 5 bases from J; junction bases left unmatched: 12. The CDR3 covers 15 residues. CDR1 ENHRY and CDR2 SYGVKD come from the germline V gene. CDR3 residues: CAISSTGQGGDTQYF. CDR3 nucleotides: TGTGCCATCTCTTCCACCGGACAGGGTGGAGATACGCAGTATTTT.

The chain recombines TRBV28 with TRBJ2-5; a weak D match, TRBD1 (6 bases). Germline V lookup: CDR1 MDHEN, CDR2 SYDVKM. The CDR3 extends over 17 amino acids. Deletions cut 5 bases from V and 2 bases from J, with 21 bases between. CDR3 region: CASSLTRQAGRQETQYF. The CDR3 DNA sequence: TGTGCCAGCAGTCTCACCAGACAGGCCGGTAGGCAAGAGACCCAGTACTTC. Looking up the rest from reference TRBV28 and TRBJ2-5 gives the full variable domain: DVKVTQSSRYLVKRTGEKVFLECVQDMDHENMFWYRQDPGLGLRLIYFSYDVKMKEKGDIPEGYSVSREKKERFSLILESASTNQTSMYLCASSLTRQAGRQETQYFGPGTRLLVL.

This clonotype was observed a few times. The CDR3 spells CASSYSLTRGVNYGYTF. CDR3 in DNA: TGTGCCAGCAGTTACTCGTTGACCAGGGGGGTTAACTATGGCTACACCTTC. The genes are TRBV6-5 and TRBJ1-2, with 7 bases matching TRBD1. CDR3 length equals 17 residues. Germline V CDR1 and CDR2: MNHEY, SVGAGI. V lost 0 bases and J lost 1; bases outside the gene matches: 8.

V is TRBV20-1 and J is TRBJ2-7; possibly TRBD1 for D (6 bases). V was clipped by 3 bases and J by 4 bases, with 16 bases between them. This CDR3 contains 14 residues. Germline CDR1 and CDR2: DFQATT and SNEGSKA (reference sequence). The CDR3 sequence is CSARPGTSTYEQYF. The CDR3 coding sequence is TGCAGTGCTAGGCCCGGGACATCAACTTACGAGCAGTACTTC.

CDR3 DNA sequence: TGTGCCAGCCTCAGGGGGGGAGCCACAGATACGCAGTATTTT. This translates into CASLRGGATDTQYF. The chain has TRBV6-6 and TRBJ2-3; tentatively, D is TRBD1 or TRBD2 (7 bases each). The CDR3 has 14 residues. CDR1 is MNHNY and CDR2 is SVGAGI in the germline V gene (reference sequence). V was clipped by 8 bases and J by 2 bases, with 14 bases between them.

V gene TRBV7-8 combines with J gene TRBJ2-7, with 9 positions matching TRBD1. Germline CDR1 reads SGHVS; CDR2 reads FQNEAQ. CDR3 size: 16 residues. V shed 1 base, J shed 0 bases, and the junction held 4 bases outside the gene matches. DNA for the CDR3: TGTGCCAGCAGCTTAGGGGACAGGGTGAGCTCCTACGAGCAGTACTTC. Translating it yields CASSLGDRVSSYEQYF.